Presented here are 28 T cell receptor beta chains from one specimen sequenced in a study of identifying expanded T cells in peripheral blood. Profiled with immunoSEQ multiplex PCR; TCRdb holds only in-frame clones, not every one. The table records about 130,000 clones, 70% to 90% of them present only once. Source material: blood. These receptors came from a person aged 18 to 70 in good health.

The chain employs TRBV6-6 and TRBJ2-7; D may be TRBD2 (5 bases). Trimming shortened V by 5 bases and J by 2 bases, and 13 bases separated the two germline ends. Germline values: CDR1 MNHNY, CDR2 SVGAGI (reference sequence). This CDR3 is 14 amino acids long. The CDR3 is CASSVAGSAYEQYF. The CDR3, as DNA: TGTGCCAGCAGTGTCGCGGGCAGTGCCTACGAGCAGTACTTC.

The rearrangement uses TRBV29-1 and TRBJ2-5; 10 nucleotides align to TRBD2. This CDR3 spans 15 amino acids. Trimming at V came to 1 base and at J to 7 bases, leaving 9 bases not matched to a gene. CDR1 is SQVTM and CDR2 is ANQGSEA in the germline V gene. The chain's CDR3 is CSVEGTSGGSRTQYF. The CDR3 DNA reads TGCAGCGTTGAAGGGACTAGCGGTGGGTCCAGGACCCAGTACTTC.

This chain uses TRBV2 with TRBJ2-3; TRBD2 might be the D (6 bases). The CDR3 contains 14 residues. Germline V lookup: CDR1 SNHLY, CDR2 FYNNEI. The V end was cut by 8 bases, the J end by 1 base, with 13 bases between. CDR3 nucleotides: TGTGCCAGCCGCGAAGGGGAGGGCACAGATACGCAGTATTTT. This translates into CASREGEGTDTQYF. Filled out from reference TRBV2 and TRBJ2-3, the complete variable domain reads EPEVTQTPSHQVTQMGQEVILRCVPISNHLYFYWYRQILGQKVEFLVSFYNNEISEKSEIFDDQFSVERPDGSNFTLKIRSTKLEDSAMYFCASREGEGTDTQYFGPGTRLTVL.

This chain links TRBV25-1 with TRBJ2-7; 7 bases align to TRBD1. With 8 bases clipped from V and 7 bases from J, the junction kept 11 bases outside the gene matches. Germline lookup yields CDR1 MGHDK and CDR2 SYGVNS. The CDR3 covers 13 residues. DNA of the CDR3: TGTGCCAGCGCACACAGGGGCGGTTATGAGCAGTACTTC. This sequence encodes CASAHRGGYEQYF.

The chain carries TRBV4-1 and TRBJ2-1, with D hard to call. The CDR3 totals 15 residues. V was pared by 2 bases and J by 0 bases, with 8 bases between. In germline, CDR1 is MGHRA, CDR2 YSYEKL. The CDR3 loop is CASSQTPSSYNEQFF. The CDR3 DNA follows: TGCGCCAGCAGCCAAACCCCCAGCTCCTACAATGAGCAGTTCTTC.

This clone showed up just once. This chain links TRBV12-2 with TRBJ2-7; TRBD1 is taken as the D call from the table, unchecked against the DNA. TRBV12-2 is flagged as a pseudogene. The CDR3 covers 14 residues. The CDR3 protein is CASRLDSGPHEQYF. CDR3 DNA sequence: TGTGCAAGTCGCTTAGATTCAGGGCCTCACGAGCAGTACTTC.

The table lists this clone with a count of one. The V and J genes are TRBV7-2 and TRBJ2-7; a weak D match, TRBD1 (6 bases). Germline V lookup: CDR1 SGHTA, CDR2 FQGNSA. This CDR3 is 14 amino acids long. Trimming took 5 bases from V and 4 from J, leaving 15 bases between them. The CDR3 nucleotides read TGTGCCAGCAGCCCCGTCCGGACAGTATACGAGCAGTACTTC. It codes for CASSPVRTVYEQYF.

V usage is TRBV29-1 and J usage is TRBJ1-1, with D uncertain. Germline loops: CDR1 SQVTM, CDR2 ANQGSEA. The V gene lost 3 bases and the J gene lost 3 bases, with 11 bases spanning the gap. This CDR3 contains 13 residues. The CDR3 is CSVEERVYTEAFF. DNA of the CDR3: TGCAGCGTTGAGGAGAGAGTGTACACTGAAGCTTTCTTT.

The chain couples TRBV29-1 to TRBJ1-2; 10 bases map to TRBD1. Germline loops: CDR1 SQVTM, CDR2 ANQGSEA. CDR3 size: 13 residues. J was trimmed by 6 bases and V by 2 bases; bases with no gene match: 3. The CDR3: CSVERQGAHGYTF. CDR3 DNA: TGCAGCGTTGAACGACAGGGGGCCCATGGCTACACCTTC.

The rearrangement joins TRBV6-5 to TRBJ2-7, with a possible D match to TRBD1 (7 bases). CDR3 length equals 12 residues. Germline CDR1 and CDR2: MNHEY and SVGAGI. The V end lost 5 bases, the J end lost 6 bases, and 11 bases lay between the germline ends. As DNA, the CDR3 is TGTGCCAGCAGTCGGGGGACAGTCGAGCAGTACTTC. It encodes CASSRGTVEQYF.

V and J are TRBV18 and TRBJ2-3, with D unresolved. Germline V gene sequence: CDR1 KGHSH, CDR2 LQKENI. V lost 0 bases, J lost 5 bases, and 9 bases lay in between. This CDR3 is 14 amino acids long. CDR3 amino acids: CASSPPQNRDTQYF. CDR3 nucleotides: TGTGCCAGCTCACCACCTCAGAACAGAGATACGCAGTATTTT.

This rearrangement joins TRBV5-1 to TRBJ2-3; possibly TRBD2 for D (6 bases). This CDR3 is built from 14 residues. Trimming took 4 bases from V and 5 from J, leaving 14 bases between them. CDR1 is SGHRS, CDR2 YFSETQ, per germline. Here the CDR3 DNA reads TGCGCCAGCAGCGGAACTCTAGCGTTAGATACGCAGTATTTT. Translating it yields CASSGTLALDTQYF. Drawing the rest from reference TRBV5-1 and TRBJ2-3, the complete variable domain is KAGVTQTPRYLIKTRGQQVTLSCSPISGHRSVSWYQQTPGQGLQFLFEYFSETQRNKGNFPGRFSGRQFSNSRSEMNVSTLELGDSALYLCASSGTLALDTQYFGPGTRLTVL.

The chain carries TRBV7-6 and TRBJ1-5, with D maybe TRBD1 (5 bases). There are 15 residues in the CDR3. CDR1 SGHVS and CDR2 FNYEAQ come from the germline V gene. The V end was cut by 4 bases, the J end by 4 bases, with 14 bases between. The CDR3 DNA is TGTGCCAGCAGCTCGGAACGGGACGTGAATCAGCCCCAGCATTTT. It translates to CASSSERDVNQPQHF.

This CDR3 reads CASNWGRLNEKLFF. The DNA of the CDR3 is TGTGCCAGTAACTGGGGCAGGCTGAATGAAAAACTGTTTTTT. The rearrangement uses TRBV19 and TRBJ1-4, with D maybe TRBD1 (5 bases). V was cut by 7 bases and J by 5 bases, with 14 bases left in between. Germline V gives CDR1 LNHDA, CDR2 SQIVND (reference sequence). The CDR3 runs to 14 residues.

The CDR3 loop is CASSPGGTGGREQYF. The CDR3, as DNA: TGTGCCAGCAGCCCCGGCGGGACAGGGGGTCGGGAGCAGTACTTC. V is TRBV7-8 and J is TRBJ2-7; 11 nucleotides agree with TRBD1. The CDR3 totals 15 residues. V shed 5 bases, J shed 7 bases, and the junction held 10 bases outside the gene matches. Germline CDR1 and CDR2: SGHVS and FQNEAQ.

This clone was counted a single time. The chain links TRBV7-9 to TRBJ2-7; 8 nucleotides agree with TRBD1. V gave up 4 bases and J gave up 2 bases; unmatched junction bases: 1. The germline V gene encodes CDR1 SEHNR and CDR2 FQNEAQ (reference sequence). The CDR3 sequence is 13 residues long. The CDR3: CASSSGGPYEQYF. CDR3 in DNA: TGTGCCAGCAGCTCAGGGGGCCCCTACGAGCAGTACTTC.

This clone was observed once. This chain connects TRBV6-1 to TRBJ1-1; TRBD1 might be the D (6 bases). Trimming took 7 bases from V and 0 from J, leaving 12 bases between them. This CDR3 spans 14 amino acids. The germline V gene encodes CDR1 MNHNS and CDR2 SASEGT. CDR3 sequence: CASTLRGMNTEAFF. CDR3 nucleotides: TGTGCCAGCACTCTCAGGGGTATGAACACTGAAGCTTTCTTT.

This sequence joins TRBV21-1 and TRBJ2-1; TRBD1 reflects the table's D call only, with no check against the DNA. TRBV21-1 is classified as a pseudogene. The CDR3 contains 17 residues. The CDR3 bases are TGTGCCAGCAGCACTCGCTCTTGGGACAGGACTAACAATGAGCAGTTCTTC. Translated: CASSTRSWDRTNNEQFF.

Here the CDR3 reads CASSLAGQVGEYTF. CDR3 in DNA: TGTGCCAGCAGCTTGGCCGGTCAAGTTGGGGAGTACACCTTC. This sequence joins TRBV7-2 and TRBJ1-2; no reliable D call. This CDR3 region has 14 residues. Deletions cut 3 bases from V and 11 bases from J, with 19 bases between. Per germline, CDR1 SGHTA and CDR2 FQGNSA.

The CDR3 DNA follows: TGTGCCAGCAGTATCCGGTACATGAACACTGAAGCTTTCTTT. As protein: CASSIRYMNTEAFF. J is TRBJ1-1 and V is TRBV28; no clear D gene. Germline V gene data show CDR1 as MDHEN and CDR2 as SYDVKM. This CDR3 contains 14 residues. Trimming took off 5 bases at V and 0 bases at J, with 10 bases between the two ends.

The V and J genes are TRBV7-9 and TRBJ2-5, with D perhaps TRBD2 (7 bases). Trimming took 1 base from V and 0 from J, leaving 12 bases between them. This CDR3 is built from 16 residues. The V gene's germline CDR1 is SEHNR and CDR2 FQNEAQ (reference sequence). The CDR3 coding sequence is TGTGCCAGCAGCTTAGACGGGGGGCCCTACCAAGAGACCCAGTACTTC. Translation: CASSLDGGPYQETQYF.

This clone was seen many times. The chain is built from TRBV4-2 and TRBJ2-3; D call uncertain. The CDR3 covers 15 residues. V was clipped by 4 bases and J by 3 bases, with 14 bases between them. Germline V lookup: CDR1 LGHNA, CDR2 YNFKEQ. The CDR3 DNA is TGTGCCAGCAGCCCCTCATCCGTCCAGACAGATACGCAGTATTTT. It codes for CASSPSSVQTDTQYF.

The rearrangement uses TRBV11-1 and TRBJ2-7; 13 positions match TRBD2. Per germline, CDR1 SGHAT and CDR2 FQDESV (reference sequence). Losses at the gene ends were 4 bases for V and 4 bases for J; bases not matched to a gene: 7. The CDR3 has 16 residues. This chain's CDR3 is CASSSRTSGGVYEQYF. The CDR3 bases are TGTGCCAGCAGCTCCCGGACTAGCGGGGGAGTATACGAGCAGTACTTC. The full variable domain, its missing parts supplied by reference TRBV11-1 and TRBJ2-7, is EAEVAQSPRYKITEKSQAVAFWCDPISGHATLYWYRQILGQGPELLVQFQDESVVDDSQLPKDRFSAERLKGVDSTLKIQPAELGDSAMYLCASSSRTSGGVYEQYFGPGTRLTVT.

Note on this clone: The missing conserved phenylalanine or tryptophan at the end of this CDR3 makes a read error likely. No DNA is shown, since the ends of the CDR3 on it are uncertain; the CDR3 is the one TCRdb lists. The V gene is TRBV5-1, the J gene TRBJ2-3; the listed D gene, TRBD1, was not tested against the DNA. Germline CDR1 and CDR2: SGHRS and YFSETQ. A total of 16 residues make up the CDR3, ends included. The CDR3 sequence: CASSLDPTSSGTGFTV.

The genes are TRBV18 and TRBJ2-1, with D tentatively TRBD2 (5 bases). Looked up from germline, CDR1 is KGHSH and CDR2 is LQKENI. Trimming removed 2 bases from V and 7 bases from J, with 15 bases in between. The CDR3 is 15 residues long. The CDR3 protein is CASSPGPPRGNEQFF. For the CDR3, the DNA is TGTGCCAGCTCACCAGGGCCGCCCAGAGGGAATGAGCAGTTCTTC.

The rearrangement links TRBV7-3 to TRBJ2-2, with 7 positions matching TRBD2. CDR1 is SGHTA, CDR2 FQGTGA, per germline. The CDR3 length is 17 residues. The ends lost 1 base at V and 2 bases at J; junction bases unmatched: 7. The CDR3 spells CASSLMSGTTNTGELFF. The CDR3 DNA sequence: TGTGCCAGCAGCTTAATGAGCGGGACTACTAACACCGGGGAGCTGTTTTTT.

The chain is built from TRBV6-6 and TRBJ1-4; D is undetermined. Per germline, CDR1 MNHNY and CDR2 SVGAGI (reference sequence). The CDR3 covers 15 residues. V lost 6 bases and J 0 bases, leaving 11 bases between the germline ends. The CDR3 is CASRPDIATNEKLFF. As DNA, the CDR3 is TGTGCCAGCAGGCCCGACATAGCAACTAATGAAAAACTGTTTTTT.

The J gene is TRBJ1-3, the V gene TRBV11-2; D remains unclear. CDR3 length: 17 amino acids. Germline V gene lookup returns CDR1 SGHAT and CDR2 FQNNGV. Trimming cost V 5 bases and J 0 bases, with 17 bases left between them. CDR3 residues: CASSLVATLFSGNTIYF. In DNA form, the CDR3 reads TGTGCCAGCAGCCTCGTCGCGACGCTCTTCTCTGGAAACACCATATATTTT.